The TCR beta chain described here comes from a study of T-cell memory formation after mild COVID-19. Findings and limits, study-wide: Proof of SARS-CoV-2 specificity was absent for the second-wave clones that crested on day 37. CM and EM subsets held most contracting CD4+ clones; EMRA held CD8+ ones. The pre-infection memory compartment contained some responding clones, suggesting cross-reactive memory joined.

Note on this clonotype: As yet, its antigen is unknown.

From germline, CDR1 is DFQATT and CDR2 SNEGSKA (reference sequence). This CDR3 is 15 amino acids long. The ends lost 4 bases at V and 2 bases at J; junction bases unmatched: 5. One entry per CDR3 protein results from TCRdb running MiXCR on the 5' RACE reads. Found here are 400,000 to 450,000 distinct CDR3 sequences, around 17% of them singletons; the top ten hold 20% to 25%. This TCR was recovered from a man younger than 35 who had mild COVID-19 (a few samples of this study predate the infection). Cell type and time point are not known. Sequences were obtained from PBMCs or a T cell subset sorted from them (not recorded which). The rearrangement links TRBV20-1 to TRBJ2-3, with 11 bases fitting TRBD2. CDR3 amino acids: CSANRLAGSTDTQYF. The CDR3 nucleotides read TGCAGTGCTAACCGACTAGCGGGGTCCACAGATACGCAGTATTTT.